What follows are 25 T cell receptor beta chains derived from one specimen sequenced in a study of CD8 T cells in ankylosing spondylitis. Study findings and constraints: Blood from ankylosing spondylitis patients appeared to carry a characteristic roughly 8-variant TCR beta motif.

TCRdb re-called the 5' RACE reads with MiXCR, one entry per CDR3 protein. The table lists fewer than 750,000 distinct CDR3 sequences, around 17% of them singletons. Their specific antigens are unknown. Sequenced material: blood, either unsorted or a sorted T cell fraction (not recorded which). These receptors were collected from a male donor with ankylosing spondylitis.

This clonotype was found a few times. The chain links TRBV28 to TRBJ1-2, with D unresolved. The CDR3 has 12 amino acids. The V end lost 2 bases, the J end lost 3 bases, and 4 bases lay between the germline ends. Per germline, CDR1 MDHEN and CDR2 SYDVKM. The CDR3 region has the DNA TGTGCCAGCAGTTTACGTTACTATGGCTACACCTTC. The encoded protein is CASSLRYYGYTF.

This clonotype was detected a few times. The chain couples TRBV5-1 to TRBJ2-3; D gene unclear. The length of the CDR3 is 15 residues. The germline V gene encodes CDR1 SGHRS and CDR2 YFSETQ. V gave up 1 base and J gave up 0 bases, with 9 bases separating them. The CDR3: CASSLFGKSTDTQYF. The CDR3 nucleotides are TGCGCCAGCAGCTTGTTCGGCAAAAGCACAGATACGCAGTATTTT.

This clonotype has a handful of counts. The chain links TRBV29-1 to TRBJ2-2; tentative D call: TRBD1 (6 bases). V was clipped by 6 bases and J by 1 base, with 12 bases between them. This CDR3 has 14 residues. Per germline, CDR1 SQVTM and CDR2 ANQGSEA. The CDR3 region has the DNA TGCAGCGTAAGATACAGGGAGAACACCGGGGAGCTGTTTTTT. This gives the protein CSVRYRENTGELFF.

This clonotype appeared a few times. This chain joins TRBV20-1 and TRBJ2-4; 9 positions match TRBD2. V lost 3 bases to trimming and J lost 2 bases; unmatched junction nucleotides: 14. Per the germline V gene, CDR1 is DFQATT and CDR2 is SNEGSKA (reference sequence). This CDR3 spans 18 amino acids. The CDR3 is CSASPGLAPGGTKNIQYF. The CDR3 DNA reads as TGCAGTGCTAGTCCCGGACTAGCGCCCGGAGGGACCAAAAACATTCAGTACTTC.

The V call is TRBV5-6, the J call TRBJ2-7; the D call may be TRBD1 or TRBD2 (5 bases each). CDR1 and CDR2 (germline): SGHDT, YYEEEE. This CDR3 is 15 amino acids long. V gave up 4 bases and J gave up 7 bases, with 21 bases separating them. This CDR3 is CASSPGPSSTWEQYF. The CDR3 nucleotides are TGTGCCAGCAGCCCGGGGCCGTCGTCAACGTGGGAGCAGTACTTC.

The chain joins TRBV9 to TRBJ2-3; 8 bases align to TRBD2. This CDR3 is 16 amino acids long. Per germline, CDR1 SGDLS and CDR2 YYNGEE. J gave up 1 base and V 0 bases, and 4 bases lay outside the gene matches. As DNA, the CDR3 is TGTGCCAGCAGCGTAGGGGAACTAGCGGGCACAGATACGCAGTATTTT. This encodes CASSVGELAGTDTQYF.

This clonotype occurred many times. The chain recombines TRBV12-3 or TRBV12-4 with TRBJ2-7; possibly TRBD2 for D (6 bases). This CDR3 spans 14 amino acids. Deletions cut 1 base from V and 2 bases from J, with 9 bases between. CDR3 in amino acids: CASSLDGGTYEQYF. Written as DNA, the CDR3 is TGTGCCAGCAGTTTAGACGGGGGAACCTACGAGCAGTACTTC.

CDR3 DNA sequence: TGTGCCAGCAGCTTAGGCAGGGACATGAACACTGAAGCTTTCTTT. This encodes CASSLGRDMNTEAFF. The chain combines TRBV7-2 with TRBJ1-1; maybe TRBD1 (6 bases). Per germline, CDR1 SGHTA and CDR2 FQGNSA. The CDR3 is 15 amino acids. Trimming cost V 1 base and J 0 bases, with 9 bases left between them. The full variable domain, rest sourced from reference TRBV7-2 and TRBJ1-1, is GAGVSQSPSNKVTEKGKDVELRCDPISGHTALYWYRQSLGQGLEFLIYFQGNSAPDKSGLPSDRFSAERTGGSVSTLTIQRTQQEDSAVYLCASSLGRDMNTEAFFGQGTRLTVV.

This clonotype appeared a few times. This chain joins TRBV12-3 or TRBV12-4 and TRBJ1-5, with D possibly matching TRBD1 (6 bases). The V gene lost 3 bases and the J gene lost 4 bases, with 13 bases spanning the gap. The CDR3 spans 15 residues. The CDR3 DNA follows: TGTGCCAGCAGTTTGGGGCAGGGGCGAAATCAGCCCCAGCATTTT. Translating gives CASSLGQGRNQPQHF.

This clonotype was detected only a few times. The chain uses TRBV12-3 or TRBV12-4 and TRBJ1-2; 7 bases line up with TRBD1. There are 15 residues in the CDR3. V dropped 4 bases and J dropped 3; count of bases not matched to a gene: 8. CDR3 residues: CASSSQVRGDYGYTF. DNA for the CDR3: TGTGCCAGCAGTTCTCAGGTCAGGGGGGACTATGGCTACACCTTC.

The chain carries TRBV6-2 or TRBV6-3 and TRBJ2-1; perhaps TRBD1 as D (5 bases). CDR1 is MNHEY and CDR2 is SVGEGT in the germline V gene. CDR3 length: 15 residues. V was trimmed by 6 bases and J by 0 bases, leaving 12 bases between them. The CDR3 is CASSQDSRSYNEQFF. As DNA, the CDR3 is TGTGCCAGCAGCCAAGACAGCCGCTCCTACAATGAGCAGTTCTTC.

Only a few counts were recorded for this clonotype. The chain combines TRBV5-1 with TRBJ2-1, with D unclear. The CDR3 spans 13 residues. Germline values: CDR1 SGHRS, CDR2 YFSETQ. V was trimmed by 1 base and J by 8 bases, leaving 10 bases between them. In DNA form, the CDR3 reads TGCGCCAGCAGCTTGCCCCGTGGGGATGAGCAGTTCTTC. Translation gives CASSLPRGDEQFF.

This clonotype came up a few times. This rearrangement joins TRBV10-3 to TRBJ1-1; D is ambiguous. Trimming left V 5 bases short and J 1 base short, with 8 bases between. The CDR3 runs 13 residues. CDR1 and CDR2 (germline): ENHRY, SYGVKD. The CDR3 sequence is CAISRTQNTEAFF. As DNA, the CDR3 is TGTGCCATCAGTCGAACCCAGAACACTGAAGCTTTCTTT.

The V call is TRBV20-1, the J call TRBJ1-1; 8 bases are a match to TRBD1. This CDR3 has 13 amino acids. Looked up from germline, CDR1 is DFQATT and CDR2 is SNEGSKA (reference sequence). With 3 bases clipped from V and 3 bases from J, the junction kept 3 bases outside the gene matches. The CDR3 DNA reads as TGCAGTGCTAGGACAGGGGCATACACTGAAGCTTTCTTT. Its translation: CSARTGAYTEAFF.

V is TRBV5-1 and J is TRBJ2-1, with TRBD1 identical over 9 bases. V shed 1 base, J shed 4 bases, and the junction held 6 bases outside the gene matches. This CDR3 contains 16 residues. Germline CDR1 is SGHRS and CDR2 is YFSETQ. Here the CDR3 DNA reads TGCGCCAGCAGCTTGTTAGGGACAGGGTTATACAATGAGCAGTTCTTC. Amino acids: CASSLLGTGLYNEQFF.

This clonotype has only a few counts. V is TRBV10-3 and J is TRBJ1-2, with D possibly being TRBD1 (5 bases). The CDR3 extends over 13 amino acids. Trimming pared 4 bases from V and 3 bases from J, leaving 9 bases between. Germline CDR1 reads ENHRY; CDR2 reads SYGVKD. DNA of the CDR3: TGTGCCATCAGTGGTCGGGGGGACTATGGCTACACCTTC. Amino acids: CAISGRGDYGYTF.

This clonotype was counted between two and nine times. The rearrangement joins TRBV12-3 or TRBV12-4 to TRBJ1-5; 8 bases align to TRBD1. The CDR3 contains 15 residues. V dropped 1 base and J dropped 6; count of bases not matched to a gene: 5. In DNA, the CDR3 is TGTGCCAGCAGTTTAGGCAGGGGGCGTTTTCAGCCCCAGCATTTT. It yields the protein CASSLGRGRFQPQHF.

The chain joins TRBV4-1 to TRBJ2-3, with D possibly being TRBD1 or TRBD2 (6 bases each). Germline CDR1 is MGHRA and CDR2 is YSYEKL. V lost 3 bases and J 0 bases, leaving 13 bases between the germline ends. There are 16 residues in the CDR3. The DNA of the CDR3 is TGCGCCAGCAGCCAGAACAAAGGGGGGAGCACAGATACGCAGTATTTT. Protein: CASSQNKGGSTDTQYF.

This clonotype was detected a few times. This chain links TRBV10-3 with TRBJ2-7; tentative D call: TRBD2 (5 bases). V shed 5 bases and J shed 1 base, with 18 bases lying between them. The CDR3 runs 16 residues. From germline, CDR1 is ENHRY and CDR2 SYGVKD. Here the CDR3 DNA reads TGTGCCATCAGTAAACTGGCGGGCAGGTCATCCTACGAGCAGTACTTC. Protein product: CAISKLAGRSSYEQYF.

This CDR3 reads CSVGQGGRDIQYF. The DNA for the CDR3 is TGCAGCGTTGGACAGGGAGGGAGGGACATTCAGTACTTC. The rearrangement links TRBV29-1 to TRBJ2-4, with D perhaps TRBD1 or TRBD2 (7 bases each). V lost 4 bases to trimming and J lost 8 bases, with 15 bases between them. The CDR3 sequence is 13 residues long. The germline V gene encodes CDR1 SQVTM and CDR2 ANQGSEA.

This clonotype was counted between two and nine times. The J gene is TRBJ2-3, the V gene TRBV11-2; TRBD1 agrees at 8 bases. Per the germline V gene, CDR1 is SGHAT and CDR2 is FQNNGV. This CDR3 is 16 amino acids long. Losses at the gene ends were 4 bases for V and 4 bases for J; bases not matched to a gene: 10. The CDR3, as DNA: TGTGCCAGCAGCTCCTATTCAGGGGGCGTCTCAGATACGCAGTATTTT. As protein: CASSSYSGGVSDTQYF.

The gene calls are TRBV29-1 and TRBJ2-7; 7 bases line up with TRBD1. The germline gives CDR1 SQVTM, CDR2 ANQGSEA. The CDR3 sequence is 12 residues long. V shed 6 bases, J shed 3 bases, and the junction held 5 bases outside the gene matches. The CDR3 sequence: CSVIGTDYEQYF. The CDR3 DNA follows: TGCAGCGTGATAGGGACAGACTACGAGCAGTACTTC.

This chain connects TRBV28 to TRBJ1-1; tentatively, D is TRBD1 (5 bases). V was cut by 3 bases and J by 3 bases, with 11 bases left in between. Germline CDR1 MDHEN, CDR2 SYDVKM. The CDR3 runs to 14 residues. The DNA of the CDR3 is TGTGCCAGCAGTTTGGCCAGGGAGGACACTGAAGCTTTCTTT. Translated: CASSLAREDTEAFF. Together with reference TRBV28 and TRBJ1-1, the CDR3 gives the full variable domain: DVKVTQSSRYLVKRTGEKVFLECVQDMDHENMFWYRQDPGLGLRLIYFSYDVKMKEKGDIPEGYSVSREKKERFSLILESASTNQTSMYLCASSLAREDTEAFFGQGTRLTVV.

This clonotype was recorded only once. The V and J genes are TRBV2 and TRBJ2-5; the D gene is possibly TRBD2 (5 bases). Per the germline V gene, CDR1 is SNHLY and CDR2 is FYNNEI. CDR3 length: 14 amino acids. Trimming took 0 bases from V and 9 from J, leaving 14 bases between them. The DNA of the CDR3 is TGTGCCAGCAGTGAAGCGGCCTCGGTCGGGGCCCAGTACTTC. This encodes CASSEAASVGAQYF.

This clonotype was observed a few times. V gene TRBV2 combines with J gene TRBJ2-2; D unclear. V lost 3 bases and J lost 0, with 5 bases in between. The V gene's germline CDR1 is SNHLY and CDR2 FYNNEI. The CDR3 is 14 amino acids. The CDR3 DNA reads TGTGCCAGCAGTGAGGCAACGAACACCGGGGAGCTGTTTTTT. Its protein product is CASSEATNTGELFF.